These 3 T cell receptor beta chains came from one sample sequenced in a study of blood T cell repertoires in COVID-19. Using immunoSEQ multiplex PCR, the repertoire was profiled, and TCRdb retains in-frame clones only, with some absent. The data show roughly 150,000 clones, more than 75% seen once. Sequencing used peripheral blood. The receptor set was obtained from an elderly woman with COVID-19, enrolled during active disease.

J is TRBJ1-4 and V is TRBV28; 7 nucleotides match TRBD1. CDR3 length: 15 residues. The germline CDR1 and CDR2 sequences are MDHEN and SYDVKM. J gave up 8 bases and V 7 bases, and 13 bases lay outside the gene matches. This CDR3 is CASNQGGAQGEKLFF. CDR3 DNA: TGTGCCAGCAATCAGGGGGGAGCTCAGGGGGAAAAACTGTTTTTT.

This clone has more than one count but fewer than ten. The rearrangement uses TRBV2 and TRBJ2-7; unclear D gene. V lost 4 bases, J lost 3 bases, and 10 bases lay in between. The CDR3 has 13 amino acids. CDR1 SNHLY and CDR2 FYNNEI come from the germline V gene. The chain's CDR3 is CASSANGYYEQYF. CDR3 DNA: TGTGCCAGCAGTGCTAACGGTTACTACGAGCAGTACTTC.

This clone came up a few times. V gene TRBV29-1 combines with J gene TRBJ1-2; tentatively, D is TRBD1 (6 bases). The V end lost 3 bases, the J end lost 2 bases, and 19 bases lay between the germline ends. Germline V gene data show CDR1 as SQVTM and CDR2 as ANQGSEA. There are 16 residues in the CDR3. In DNA form, the CDR3 reads TGCAGCGTTGACAAGGCCAGGGGAGGGGGAAACTATGGCTACACCTTC. The encoded protein is CSVDKARGGGNYGYTF. Looking up the rest from reference TRBV29-1 and TRBJ1-2 gives the full variable domain: SAVISQKPSRDICQRGTSLTIQCQVDSQVTMMFWYRQQPGQSLTLIATANQGSEATYESGFVIDKFPISRPNLTFSTLTVSNMSPEDSSIYLCSVDKARGGGNYGYTFGSGTRLTVV.